The entry below gives a single TCR beta chain sequence along with its context. Its specificity is unknown. The record originates from a study of cytomegalovirus exposure and HLA in healthy donors. Looking at the study overall: The Caucasian-associated ancestry cluster held 65% to 90% of a few hundred genotyped donors.

The study ran its PCR with 60 Vbeta and 13 Jbeta primers. Generated by immunoSEQ multiplex PCR, the TCRdb table keeps only in-frame clones and is missing some. This table holds under 200,000 clones, 75% to 85% found once. Overall study findings and caveats: The study designated 150 or so TCR beta chains cytomegalovirus-associated.

V shed 6 bases, J shed 9 bases, and the junction held 9 bases outside the gene matches. Germline values: CDR1 MDHEN, CDR2 SYDVKM. This CDR3 has 14 residues. Sampled while nominally healthy, donors likely had unrecorded immune exposures. The origin of this receptor is a man under 40 in good health and CMV-seronegative. The chain links TRBV28 to TRBJ1-5; 9 bases fit TRBD1. Sequencing input: PBMCs. The CDR3 sequence is CASRFGQGRLPQHF. The CDR3 coding sequence is TGTGCCAGCAGATTTGGACAGGGGAGGCTGCCCCAGCATTTT.